These 6 T cell receptor beta chains were all obtained from the same sample, sequenced in a study of blood T cell repertoires in COVID-19. TCRdb keeps only in-frame clones here, not all; method: immunoSEQ multiplex PCR. The sample records some 40,000 clones, 80% to 90% being singletons. The sequencing sample was made of peripheral blood. These TCRs come from a human donor in a cohort sampled during active COVID-19.

In its sample, this clone was seen a few times. This rearrangement joins TRBV5-5 to TRBJ2-1; maybe TRBD2 (6 bases). The CDR3 consists of 13 residues. Germline-derived CDR1 and CDR2 are SGHKS and YYEKEE (reference sequence). The germline V and J ends were trimmed by 5 bases and 7 bases, with 13 bases remaining between them. The CDR3: CASRESAGNEQFF. As DNA, the CDR3 is TGTGCCAGCAGGGAGTCGGCGGGAAATGAGCAGTTCTTC.

This clone has a single count. The chain recombines TRBV19 with TRBJ2-3; 8 bases are a match to TRBD2. V was pared by 5 bases and J by 5 bases, with 9 bases of the junction left unmatched. The CDR3 contains 15 residues. Germline values: CDR1 LNHDA, CDR2 SQIVND (reference sequence). CDR3 protein: CASSQTGLVRDTQYF. The CDR3 nucleotides are TGTGCCAGTAGTCAAACGGGACTAGTTAGAGATACGCAGTATTTT. Full variable domain (remainder filled in from reference TRBV19 and TRBJ2-3): DGGITQSPKYLFRKEGQNVTLSCEQNLNHDAMYWYRQDPGQGLRLIYYSQIVNDFQKGDIAEGYSVSREKKESFPLTVTSAQKNPTAFYLCASSQTGLVRDTQYFGPGTRLTVL.

This chain uses TRBV9 with TRBJ2-5; 14 bases are shared with TRBD2. Germline CDR1 is SGDLS and CDR2 is YYNGEE. V shed 4 bases and J 3 bases; nucleotides not matched to a gene: 8. CDR3 size: 17 residues. CDR3 coding DNA: TGTGCCAGCAGCCCGACAACGGGACTAGCGGGAGAAGAGACCCAGTACTTC. Translated, it gives CASSPTTGLAGEETQYF.

The gene calls are TRBV29-1 and TRBJ1-2, with TRBD1 matching 9 bases. CDR1 is SQVTM, CDR2 ANQGSEA, per germline. There are 15 residues in the CDR3. J lost 2 bases, V lost 4 bases, and 8 bases had no gene match. The CDR3 protein is CSVVTGGVRNYGYTF. The CDR3, as DNA: TGCAGCGTTGTAACAGGGGGCGTTAGAAACTATGGCTACACCTTC.

This clone was seen just once. The V call is TRBV5-1, the J call TRBJ2-7; the match to TRBD2 covers 7 bases. Unmatched junction bases numbered 9, after V lost 0 bases and J lost 6 bases. CDR3 length: 15 amino acids. CDR1 and CDR2 from the germline V gene are SGHRS and YFSETQ. CDR3 DNA: TGCGCCAGCAGCTTGGCGGGGGGTTGGCTGGCCGAGCAGTACTTC. Its protein product is CASSLAGGWLAEQYF.

The chain employs TRBV28 and TRBJ2-7; TRBD2 is a possible D gene (6 bases). Germline V gene sequence: CDR1 MDHEN, CDR2 SYDVKM. Trimming removed 3 bases at V and 0 bases at J, with 12 bases between. The CDR3 runs to 15 residues. The CDR3: CASSLGGASSYEQYF. CDR3 in DNA: TGTGCCAGCAGTTTGGGCGGGGCAAGCTCCTACGAGCAGTACTTC.